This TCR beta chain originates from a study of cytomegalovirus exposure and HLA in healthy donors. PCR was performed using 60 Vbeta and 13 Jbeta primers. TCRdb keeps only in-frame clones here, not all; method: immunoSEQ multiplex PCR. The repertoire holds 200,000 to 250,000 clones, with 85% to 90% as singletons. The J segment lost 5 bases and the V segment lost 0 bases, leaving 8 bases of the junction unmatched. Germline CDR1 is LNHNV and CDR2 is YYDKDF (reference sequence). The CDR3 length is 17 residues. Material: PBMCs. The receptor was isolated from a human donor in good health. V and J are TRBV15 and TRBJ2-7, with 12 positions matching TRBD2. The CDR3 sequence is CATSRDLKPSGRDEQYF. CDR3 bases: TGTGCCACCAGCAGAGATTTAAAACCTAGCGGGAGGGACGAGCAGTACTTC.